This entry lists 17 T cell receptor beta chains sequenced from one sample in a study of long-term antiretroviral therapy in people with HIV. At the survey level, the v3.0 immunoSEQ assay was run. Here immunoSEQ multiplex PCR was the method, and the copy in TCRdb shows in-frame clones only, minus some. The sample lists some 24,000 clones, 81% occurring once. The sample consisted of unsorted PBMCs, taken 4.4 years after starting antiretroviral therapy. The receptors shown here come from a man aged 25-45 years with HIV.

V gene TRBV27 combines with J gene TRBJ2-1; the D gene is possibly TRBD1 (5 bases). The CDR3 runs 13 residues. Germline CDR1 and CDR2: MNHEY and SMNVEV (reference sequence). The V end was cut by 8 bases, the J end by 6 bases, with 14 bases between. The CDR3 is CASAWGRANEQFF. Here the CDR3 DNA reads TGTGCCAGCGCCTGGGGCAGGGCCAATGAGCAGTTCTTC.

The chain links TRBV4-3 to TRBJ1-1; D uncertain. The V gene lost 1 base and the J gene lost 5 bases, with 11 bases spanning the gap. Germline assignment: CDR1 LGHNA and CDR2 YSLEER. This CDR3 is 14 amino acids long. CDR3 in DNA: TGCGCCAGCAGCCAAGGAAATAGAGATACTGAAGCTTTCTTT. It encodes CASSQGNRDTEAFF.

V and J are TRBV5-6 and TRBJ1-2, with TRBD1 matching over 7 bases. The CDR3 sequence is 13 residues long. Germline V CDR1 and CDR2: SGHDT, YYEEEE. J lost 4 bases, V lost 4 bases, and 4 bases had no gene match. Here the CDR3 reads CASSADRFYGYTF. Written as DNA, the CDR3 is TGTGCCAGCAGCGCGGACAGGTTCTATGGCTACACCTTC.

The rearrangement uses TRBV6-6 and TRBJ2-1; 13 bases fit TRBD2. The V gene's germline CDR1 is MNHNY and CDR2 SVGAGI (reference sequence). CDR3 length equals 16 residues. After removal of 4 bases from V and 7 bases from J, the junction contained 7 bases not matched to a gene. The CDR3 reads CASSSRTSGSPNEQFF. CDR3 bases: TGTGCCAGCAGTTCCCGGACTAGCGGGAGTCCGAATGAGCAGTTCTTC.

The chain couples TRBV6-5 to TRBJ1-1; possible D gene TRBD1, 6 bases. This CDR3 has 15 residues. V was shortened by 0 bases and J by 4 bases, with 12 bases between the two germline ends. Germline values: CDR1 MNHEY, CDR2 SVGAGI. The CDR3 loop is CASSYSPGDGTEAFF. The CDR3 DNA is TGTGCCAGCAGTTACTCCCCAGGGGATGGCACTGAAGCTTTCTTT.

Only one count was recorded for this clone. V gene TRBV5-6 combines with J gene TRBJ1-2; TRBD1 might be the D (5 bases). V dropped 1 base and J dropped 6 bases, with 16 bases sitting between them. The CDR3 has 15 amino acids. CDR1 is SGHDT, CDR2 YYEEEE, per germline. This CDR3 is CASSLISPGSHGYTF. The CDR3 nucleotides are TGTGCCAGCAGCTTGATATCGCCAGGGAGTCATGGCTACACCTTC.

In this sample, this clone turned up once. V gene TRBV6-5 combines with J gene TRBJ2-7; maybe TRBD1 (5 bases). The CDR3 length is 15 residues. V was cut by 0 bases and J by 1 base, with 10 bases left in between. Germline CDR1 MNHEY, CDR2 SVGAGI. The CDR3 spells CASSYSSRVSYEQYF. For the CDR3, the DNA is TGTGCCAGCAGTTACTCATCCAGGGTATCCTACGAGCAGTACTTC.

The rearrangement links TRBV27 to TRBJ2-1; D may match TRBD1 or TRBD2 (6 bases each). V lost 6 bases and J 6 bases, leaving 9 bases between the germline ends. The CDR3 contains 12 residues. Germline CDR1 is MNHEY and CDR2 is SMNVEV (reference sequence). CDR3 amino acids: CASREGGNEQFF. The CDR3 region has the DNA TGTGCCAGCAGGGAGGGGGGCAATGAGCAGTTCTTC.

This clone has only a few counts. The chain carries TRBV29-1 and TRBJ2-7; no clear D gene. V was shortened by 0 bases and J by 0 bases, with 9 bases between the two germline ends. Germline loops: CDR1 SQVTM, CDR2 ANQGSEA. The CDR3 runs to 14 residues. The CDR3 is CSVEDASSSYEQYF. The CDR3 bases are TGCAGCGTTGAAGACGCCAGCAGCTCCTACGAGCAGTACTTC.

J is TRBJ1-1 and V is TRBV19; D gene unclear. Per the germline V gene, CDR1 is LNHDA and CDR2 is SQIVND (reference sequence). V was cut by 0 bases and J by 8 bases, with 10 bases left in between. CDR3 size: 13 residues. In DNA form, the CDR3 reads TGTGCCAGTAGTATAGATCGAACTCAAGAAGCTTTCTTT. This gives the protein CASSIDRTQEAFF.

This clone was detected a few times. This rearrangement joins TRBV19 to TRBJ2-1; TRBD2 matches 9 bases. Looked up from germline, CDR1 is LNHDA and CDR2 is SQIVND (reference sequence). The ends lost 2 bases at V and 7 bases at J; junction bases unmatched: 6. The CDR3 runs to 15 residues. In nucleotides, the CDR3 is TGTGCCAGTAGTATAAGTGGCGGGGGGGGGAATGAGCAGTTCTTC. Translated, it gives CASSISGGGGNEQFF.

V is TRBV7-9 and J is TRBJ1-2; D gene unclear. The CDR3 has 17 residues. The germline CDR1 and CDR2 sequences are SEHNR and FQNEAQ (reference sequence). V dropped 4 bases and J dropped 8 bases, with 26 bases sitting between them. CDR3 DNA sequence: TGTGCCAGCAGCTCGCGAGGCGGAAAAGAGGAGCTGCGGGGCTACACCTTC. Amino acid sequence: CASSSRGGKEELRGYTF.

In DNA form, the CDR3 reads TGTGCCAGCAGTTTATGGGGAGATCAGCCCCAGCATTTT. It specifies CASSLWGDQPQHF. The chain combines TRBV28 with TRBJ1-5; D remains ambiguous. The germline CDR1 and CDR2 sequences are MDHEN and SYDVKM. V lost 0 bases and J lost 5, with 5 bases in between. The CDR3 has 13 residues.

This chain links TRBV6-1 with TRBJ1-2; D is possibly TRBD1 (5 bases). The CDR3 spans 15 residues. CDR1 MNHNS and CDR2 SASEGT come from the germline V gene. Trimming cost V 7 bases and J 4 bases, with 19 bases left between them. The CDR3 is CASIPGGGRSYGYTF. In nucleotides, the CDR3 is TGTGCCAGCATTCCCGGGGGGGGACGCTCCTATGGCTACACCTTC.

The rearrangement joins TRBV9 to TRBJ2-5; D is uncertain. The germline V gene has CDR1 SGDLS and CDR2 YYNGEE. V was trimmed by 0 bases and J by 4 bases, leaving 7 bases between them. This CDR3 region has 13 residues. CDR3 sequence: CASSVDPTETQYF. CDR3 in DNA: TGTGCCAGCAGCGTAGACCCTACAGAGACCCAGTACTTC.

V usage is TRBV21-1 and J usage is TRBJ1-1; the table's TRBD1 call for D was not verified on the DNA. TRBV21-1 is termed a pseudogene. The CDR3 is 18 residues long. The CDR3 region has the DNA TGTGCCGGACCGGGACAGGGGGGAACCGACGATCCGAACACTGAAGCTTTCTTT. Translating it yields CAGPGQGGTDDPNTEAFF.

The CDR3 bases are TGCGCCAGCAGCCAAGATCTGGGTGTCTACAATGAGCAGTTCTTC. Its protein is CASSQDLGVYNEQFF. The genes are TRBV4-1 and TRBJ2-1; D is unresolved. This CDR3 spans 15 amino acids. Trimming cost V 0 bases and J 3 bases, with 9 bases left between them. Germline CDR1 is MGHRA and CDR2 is YSYEKL.